The 11 T cell receptor beta chains below were found in one sample sequenced in a study of cytomegalovirus exposure and HLA in healthy donors. Only in-frame clones appear in the TCRdb table, and some are missing; sequencing was by immunoSEQ multiplex PCR. Altogether around 150,000 clones are present, roughly nine tenths being singletons, with the ten largest covering 3% to 3.5%. Sequenced sample: PBMCs. These receptors were taken from a woman under 30 in good health and CMV-seropositive.

This clone showed up just once. This chain links TRBV7-9 with TRBJ2-1; D remains unclear. Germline values: CDR1 SEHNR, CDR2 FQNEAQ (reference sequence). V was clipped by 4 bases and J by 14 bases, with 18 bases between them. This CDR3 is 13 amino acids long. CDR3: CASSSSGAPLEFF. As DNA, the CDR3 is TGTGCCAGCAGCTCCTCCGGTGCCCCGTTGGAGTTCTTC.

Remarks on this clone: The same CDR3 can be traced to other DNA sequences in this sample. CDR3 nucleotide sequence: TGTGCCAGCAGCCCGACTAGCGGGGGGGCAGATACGCAGTATTTT. Translating it yields CASSPTSGGADTQYF. This chain links TRBV4-2 with TRBJ2-3, with TRBD2 identical over 14 bases. Losses at the gene ends were 4 bases for V and 4 bases for J; bases not matched to a gene: 1. The CDR3 is made up of 15 amino acids. Germline-derived CDR1 and CDR2 are LGHNA and YNFKEQ.

The chain recombines TRBV29-1 with TRBJ1-2; TRBD1 aligns across 8 bases. Per the germline V gene, CDR1 is SQVTM and CDR2 is ANQGSEA. This CDR3 comprises 11 residues. Trimming cost V 7 bases and J 7 bases; bases outside gene matches: 5. CDR3 sequence: CSAGQGFGYTF. The CDR3 DNA sequence: TGCAGCGCCGGACAGGGCTTTGGCTACACCTTC.

The gene calls are TRBV11-3 and TRBJ2-7; 8 bases match TRBD1. The CDR3 length is 15 residues. Germline V gene lookup returns CDR1 SGHNT and CDR2 YENEEA. V lost 1 base to trimming and J lost 3 bases; unmatched junction nucleotides: 5. The CDR3 here is CASSLGGTGNYEQYF. CDR3 in DNA: TGTGCCAGCAGCTTAGGTGGGACAGGTAACTACGAGCAGTACTTC.

The chain uses TRBV28 and TRBJ2-7; 10 nucleotides match TRBD2. V was clipped by 4 bases and J by 2 bases; unmatched bases: 8. Germline-derived CDR1 and CDR2 are MDHEN and SYDVKM. This CDR3 region has 16 residues. The CDR3 loop reads CASSSSLAGITYEQYF. In nucleotides, the CDR3 is TGTGCCAGCAGTTCTTCACTAGCGGGGATCACCTACGAGCAGTACTTC.

The chain is built from TRBV27 and TRBJ2-5; possible D gene TRBD1, 6 bases. The DNA end lines up better with TRBJ2-7; the J call may be wrong. CDR3 length equals 13 residues. Germline V gives CDR1 MNHEY, CDR2 SMNVEV (reference sequence). CDR3 sequence (DNA): TGTGCCAGCAGTTGGACAGAGGCCTACGAGCAGTACTTC. This codes for CASSWTEAYEQYF.

This clone was detected only once. This chain connects TRBV4-2 to TRBJ2-2, with 7 bases that match TRBD1. CDR1 is LGHNA, CDR2 YNFKEQ, per germline. V was clipped by 0 bases and J by 6 bases; unmatched bases: 10. The CDR3 consists of 17 residues. CDR3 protein: CASSQERSGGNPGELFF. The CDR3 DNA is TGTGCCAGCAGCCAAGAGAGGTCAGGGGGAAACCCCGGGGAGCTGTTTTTT.

This chain joins TRBV10-2 and TRBJ1-6; tentative D call: TRBD1 (6 bases). Germline V gene data show CDR1 as WSHSY and CDR2 as SAAADI. The germline V and J ends were trimmed by 0 bases and 9 bases, with 15 bases remaining between them. The CDR3 is 16 amino acids. The CDR3 protein is CASSESRGFGGSPLHF. As DNA, the CDR3 is TGCGCCAGCAGTGAGTCGAGGGGGTTTGGTGGTTCACCCCTCCACTTT.

The rearrangement links TRBV27 to TRBJ1-6; perhaps TRBD1 as D (6 bases). The CDR3 is 15 residues long. V lost 8 bases and J 0 bases, leaving 11 bases between the germline ends. The germline V gene encodes CDR1 MNHEY and CDR2 SMNVEV (reference sequence). The CDR3: CASRGGGSYNSPLHF. The CDR3 DNA reads as TGTGCCAGCCGAGGGGGGGGCTCCTATAATTCACCCCTCCACTTT.

This chain links TRBV29-1 with TRBJ2-5, with D possibly matching TRBD1 (7 bases). This CDR3 is 15 amino acids long. The V gene's germline CDR1 is SQVTM and CDR2 ANQGSEA. The germline V and J ends were trimmed by 2 bases and 4 bases, with 17 bases remaining between them. The CDR3: CSVEWTGQEGETQYF. The DNA of the CDR3 is TGCAGCGTTGAATGGACAGGACAGGAGGGAGAGACCCAGTACTTC.

The chain links TRBV9 to TRBJ2-7; 8 positions match TRBD2. CDR3 length: 16 residues. Germline CDR1 reads SGDLS; CDR2 reads YYNGEE. J was trimmed by 0 bases and V by 0 bases; bases with no gene match: 5. The CDR3 is CASSVGVAGNSYEQYF. The CDR3 coding sequence is TGTGCCAGCAGCGTAGGAGTAGCGGGGAACTCCTACGAGCAGTACTTC.